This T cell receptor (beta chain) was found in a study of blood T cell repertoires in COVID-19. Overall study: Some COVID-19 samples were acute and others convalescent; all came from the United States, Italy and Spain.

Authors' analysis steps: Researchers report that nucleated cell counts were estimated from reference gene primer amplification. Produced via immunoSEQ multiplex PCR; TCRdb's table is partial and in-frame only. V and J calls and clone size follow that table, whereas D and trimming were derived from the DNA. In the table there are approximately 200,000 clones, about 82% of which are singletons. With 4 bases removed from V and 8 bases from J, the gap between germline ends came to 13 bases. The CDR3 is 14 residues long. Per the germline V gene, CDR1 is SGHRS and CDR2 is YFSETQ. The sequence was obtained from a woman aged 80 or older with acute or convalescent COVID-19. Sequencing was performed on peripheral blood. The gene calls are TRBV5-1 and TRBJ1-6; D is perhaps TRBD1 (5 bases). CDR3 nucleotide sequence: TGCGCCAGCAGCCACCCATGGGGGGATTCACCCCTCCACTTT. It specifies CASSHPWGDSPLHF. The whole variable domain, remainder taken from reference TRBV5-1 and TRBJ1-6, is KAGVTQTPRYLIKTRGQQVTLSCSPISGHRSVSWYQQTPGQGLQFLFEYFSETQRNKGNFPGRFSGRQFSNSRSEMNVSTLELGDSALYLCASSHPWGDSPLHFGNGTRLTVT.